This TCR beta chain is drawn from a study of cytomegalovirus exposure and HLA in healthy donors. Overall study findings and caveats: In vitro testing confirmed a few CMV-associated chains as specific for CMV antigens. The classifier reportedly diagnosed cytomegalovirus status with high specificity and sensitivity.

Profiled with immunoSEQ multiplex PCR; TCRdb holds only in-frame clones, not every one. The profile shows tens of thousands of clones, 94% of them singletons. Notes on this clone: Its specificity is unknown.

Germline-derived CDR1 and CDR2 are MNHEY and SMNVEV (reference sequence). CDR3 length: 15 residues. V was pared by 2 bases and J by 1 base, with 10 bases between. Sequencing used PBMCs. The TCR comes from a young woman in good health and CMV-seronegative. The chain carries TRBV27 and TRBJ2-3; D gene uncertain. CDR3 nucleotides: TGTGCCAGCAGTTTAGGTAACTTCCGCACAGATACGCAGTATTTT. As protein: CASSLGNFRTDTQYF.